The 10 T cell receptor beta chains reported below all come from one sample, sequenced in a study of shared clonotypes between healthy human individuals. Naive CD8 cells, CD45RO-negative and positively selected for CCR7, excluded terminally differentiated effector memory CD45RA+ cells. The assay was immunoSEQ multiplex PCR, and TCRdb's table has in-frame clones only and misses some. The table includes approximately 840,000 clones, about 97% detected once. The specimen was naive CD8+ T cells sorted from blood. The receptors originated from a man aged 25 to 45 in good health.

This chain links TRBV9 with TRBJ2-7; tentative D call: TRBD2 (5 bases). CDR1 and CDR2 from the germline V gene are SGDLS and YYNGEE. The CDR3 spans 17 residues. V was shortened by 4 bases and J by 6 bases, with 26 bases between the two germline ends. The CDR3 region is CASSPRVGLRGLSEQYF. CDR3 in DNA: TGTGCCAGCAGCCCTAGAGTCGGCCTACGAGGGCTGAGCGAGCAGTACTTC.

The chain is built from TRBV7-6 and TRBJ1-5; tentative D call: TRBD1 (6 bases). CDR3 length equals 15 residues. Germline V lookup: CDR1 SGHVS, CDR2 FNYEAQ. Trimming took 5 bases from V and 4 from J, leaving 15 bases between them. CDR3 sequence reads: CASSQAQGWNQPQHF. The CDR3 DNA is TGTGCCAGCAGCCAAGCACAGGGTTGGAATCAGCCCCAGCATTTT.

The V and J genes are TRBV4-1 and TRBJ1-1; unclear D gene. This CDR3 has 14 amino acids. The V gene's germline CDR1 is MGHRA and CDR2 YSYEKL. V lost 3 bases, J lost 5 bases, and 13 bases lay in between. The CDR3, as DNA: TGCGCCAGCAGCCACATCCGGGAATATACTGAAGCTTTCTTT. Amino acid sequence: CASSHIREYTEAFF.

The chain recombines TRBV10-3 with TRBJ2-2, with D perhaps assigned TRBD1 or TRBD2 (5 bases each). The CDR3 totals 17 residues. Germline V CDR1 and CDR2: ENHRY, SYGVKD. V lost 2 bases and J 2 bases, leaving 15 bases between the germline ends. The CDR3 protein is CAISEPYRGLNTGELFF. As DNA, the CDR3 is TGTGCCATCAGTGAGCCGTACCGGGGCCTAAACACCGGGGAGCTGTTTTTT.

The V call is TRBV11-2, the J call TRBJ2-7; 13 bases align to TRBD2. Looked up from germline, CDR1 is SGHAT and CDR2 is FQNNGV. The CDR3 is 17 residues long. The V gene end was trimmed by 4 bases and the J gene end by 3 bases; junction bases not matched to a gene: 9. The CDR3 sequence: CASSSPEGLAGFYEQYF. The CDR3 coding sequence is TGTGCCAGCAGCTCGCCCGAGGGACTAGCGGGATTCTACGAGCAGTACTTC. The whole variable domain, remainder taken from reference TRBV11-2 and TRBJ2-7, is EAGVAQSPRYKIIEKRQSVAFWCNPISGHATLYWYQQILGQGPKLLIQFQNNGVVDDSQLPKDRFSAERLKGVDSTLKIQPAKLEDSAVYLCASSSPEGLAGFYEQYFGPGTRLTVT.

V gene TRBV13 combines with J gene TRBJ2-1; 10 bases are a match to TRBD2. V trimming: 5 bases; J trimming: 10 bases; junction bases outside the gene matches: 11. CDR3 size: 15 residues. Germline assignment: CDR1 PRHDT and CDR2 FYEKMQ (reference sequence). The CDR3 sequence is CASSPEVAGGSEQFF. The DNA for the CDR3 is TGTGCCAGCAGCCCGGAGGTAGCGGGAGGTAGCGAGCAGTTCTTC.

This clone was picked up one time. The gene calls are TRBV11-2 and TRBJ2-7; 8 bases are shared with TRBD1. The CDR3 is 16 residues long. The V gene end was trimmed by 5 bases and the J gene end by 5 bases; junction bases not matched to a gene: 14. The germline gives CDR1 SGHAT, CDR2 FQNNGV. The CDR3 DNA is TGTGCCAGCAGCCATGAGGCGGAGACAGGGGACCACGAGCAGTACTTC. This gives the protein CASSHEAETGDHEQYF.

The chain is built from TRBV5-1 and TRBJ1-2, with D tentatively TRBD1 (5 bases). The CDR3 runs to 16 residues. Germline V gene lookup returns CDR1 SGHRS and CDR2 YFSETQ. Trimming removed 3 bases from V and 3 bases from J, with 18 bases in between. The CDR3 loop is CASSSSPRGADYGYTF. The CDR3 region has the DNA TGCGCCAGCAGCTCCAGTCCTAGGGGCGCGGACTATGGCTACACCTTC.

The genes are TRBV10-3 and TRBJ2-2; 8 bases agree with TRBD1. V was pared by 6 bases and J by 2 bases, with 5 bases of the junction left unmatched. Per the germline V gene, CDR1 is ENHRY and CDR2 is SYGVKD. The CDR3 covers 15 residues. The CDR3 nucleotides are TGTGCCATCAGCCCCGGGACAGGAAACACCGGGGAGCTGTTTTTT. The encoded protein is CAISPGTGNTGELFF.

The chain links TRBV28 to TRBJ1-1, with TRBD1 identical over 7 bases. CDR3 size: 14 residues. V dropped 6 bases and J dropped 2; count of bases not matched to a gene: 6. From germline, CDR1 is MDHEN and CDR2 SYDVKM. The CDR3 DNA reads TGTGCCAGCAGACTCAGGGGGGATAACACTGAAGCTTTCTTT. It specifies CASRLRGDNTEAFF.